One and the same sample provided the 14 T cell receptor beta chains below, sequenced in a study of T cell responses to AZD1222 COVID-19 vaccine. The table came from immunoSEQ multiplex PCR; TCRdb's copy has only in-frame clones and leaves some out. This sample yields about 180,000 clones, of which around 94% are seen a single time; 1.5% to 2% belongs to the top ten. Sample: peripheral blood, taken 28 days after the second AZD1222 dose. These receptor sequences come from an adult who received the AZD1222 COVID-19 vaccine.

The DNA of the CDR3 is TGTGCCAGTACCGGGTCAGCGCTAGAGACCCAGTACTTC. Its translation: CASTGSALETQYF. This rearrangement joins TRBV19 to TRBJ2-5, with D unresolved. The CDR3 totals 13 residues. Germline V lookup: CDR1 LNHDA, CDR2 SQIVND (reference sequence). Trimming cost V 7 bases and J 4 bases, with 13 bases left between them.

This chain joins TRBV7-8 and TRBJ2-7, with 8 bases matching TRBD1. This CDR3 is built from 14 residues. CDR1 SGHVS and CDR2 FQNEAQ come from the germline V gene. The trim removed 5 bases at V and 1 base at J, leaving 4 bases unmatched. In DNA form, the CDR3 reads TGTGCCAGCAGCAGGACAGGGTCATCCTACGAGCAGTACTTC. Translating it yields CASSRTGSSYEQYF.

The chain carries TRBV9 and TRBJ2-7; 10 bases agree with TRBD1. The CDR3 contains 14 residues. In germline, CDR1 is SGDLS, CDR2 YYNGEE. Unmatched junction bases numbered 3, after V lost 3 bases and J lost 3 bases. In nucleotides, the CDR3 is TGTGCCAGCAGCGACGGGGACAGGGGCTACGAGCAGTACTTC. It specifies CASSDGDRGYEQYF.

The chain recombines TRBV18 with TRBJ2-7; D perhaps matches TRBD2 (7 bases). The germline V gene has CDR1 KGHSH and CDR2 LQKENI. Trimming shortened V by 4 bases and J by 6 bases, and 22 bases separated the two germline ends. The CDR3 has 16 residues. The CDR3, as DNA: TGTGCCAGCTCACTTCGGGGGCGGGAGATTTTACGCGAGCAGTACTTC. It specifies CASSLRGREILREQYF.

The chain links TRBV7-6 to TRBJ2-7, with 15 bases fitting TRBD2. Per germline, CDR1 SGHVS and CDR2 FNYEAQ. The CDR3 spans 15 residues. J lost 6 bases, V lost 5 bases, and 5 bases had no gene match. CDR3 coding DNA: TGTGCCAGCAGCGGGACTAGCGGGGGGCGAGGCGAGCAGTACTTC. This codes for CASSGTSGGRGEQYF.

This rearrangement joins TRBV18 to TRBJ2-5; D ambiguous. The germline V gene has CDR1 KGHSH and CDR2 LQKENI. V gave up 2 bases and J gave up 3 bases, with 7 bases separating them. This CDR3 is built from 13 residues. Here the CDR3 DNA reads TGTGCCAGCTCACCATCTGGGGAAGAGACCCAGTACTTC. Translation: CASSPSGEETQYF. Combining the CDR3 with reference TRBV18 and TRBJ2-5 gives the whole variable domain NAGVMQNPRHLVRRRGQEARLRCSPMKGHSHVYWYRQLPEEGLKFMVYLQKENIIDESGMPKERFSAEFPKEGPSILRIQQVVRGDSAAYFCASSPSGEETQYFGPGTRLLVL.

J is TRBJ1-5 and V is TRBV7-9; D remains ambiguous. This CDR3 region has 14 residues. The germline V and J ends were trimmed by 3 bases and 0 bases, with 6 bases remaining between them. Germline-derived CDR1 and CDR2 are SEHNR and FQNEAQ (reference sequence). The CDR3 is CASSFDGSNQPQHF. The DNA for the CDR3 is TGTGCCAGCAGCTTCGACGGTAGCAATCAGCCCCAGCATTTT.

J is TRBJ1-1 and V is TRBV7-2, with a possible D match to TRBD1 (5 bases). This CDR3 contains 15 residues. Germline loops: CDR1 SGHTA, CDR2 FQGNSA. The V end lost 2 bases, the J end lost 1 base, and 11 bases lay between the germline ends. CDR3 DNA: TGTGCCAGCAGCTTAATGGGCAGGGCGAACACTGAAGCTTTCTTT. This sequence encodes CASSLMGRANTEAFF.

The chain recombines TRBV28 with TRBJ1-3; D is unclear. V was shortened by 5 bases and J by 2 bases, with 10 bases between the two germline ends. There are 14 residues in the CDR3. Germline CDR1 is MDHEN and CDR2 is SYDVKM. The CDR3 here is CASSPGQAGNTIYF. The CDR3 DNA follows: TGTGCCAGCAGTCCCGGTCAGGCTGGAAACACCATATATTTT.

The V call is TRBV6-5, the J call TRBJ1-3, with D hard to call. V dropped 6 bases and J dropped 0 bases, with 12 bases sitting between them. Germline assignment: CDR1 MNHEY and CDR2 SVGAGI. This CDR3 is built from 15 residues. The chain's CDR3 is CASRGSRSSGNTIYF. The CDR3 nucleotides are TGTGCCAGCAGGGGCAGTCGGTCCTCTGGAAACACCATATATTTT.

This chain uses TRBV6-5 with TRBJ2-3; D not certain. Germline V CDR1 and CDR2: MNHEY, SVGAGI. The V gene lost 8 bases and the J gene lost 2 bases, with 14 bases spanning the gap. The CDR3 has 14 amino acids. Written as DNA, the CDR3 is TGTGCCAGCTCTTTGGCAGGCTACACAGATACGCAGTATTTT. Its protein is CASSLAGYTDTQYF.

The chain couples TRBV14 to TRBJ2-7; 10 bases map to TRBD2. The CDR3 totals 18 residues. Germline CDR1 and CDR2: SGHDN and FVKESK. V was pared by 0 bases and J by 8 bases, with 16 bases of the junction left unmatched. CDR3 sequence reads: CASSQDPPSGRAKYQQYF. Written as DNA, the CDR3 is TGTGCCAGCAGCCAAGATCCACCCAGCGGGAGGGCCAAATACCAGCAGTACTTC.

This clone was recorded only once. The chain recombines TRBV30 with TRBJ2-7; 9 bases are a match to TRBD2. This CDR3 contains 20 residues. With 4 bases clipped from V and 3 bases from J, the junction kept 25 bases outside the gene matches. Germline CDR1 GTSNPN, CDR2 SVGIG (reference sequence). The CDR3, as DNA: TGTGCCTGGAATCGAGTCTCTATCTTTGGGGGTAGCGGGAGATACTACGAGCAGTACTTC. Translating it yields CAWNRVSIFGGSGRYYEQYF.

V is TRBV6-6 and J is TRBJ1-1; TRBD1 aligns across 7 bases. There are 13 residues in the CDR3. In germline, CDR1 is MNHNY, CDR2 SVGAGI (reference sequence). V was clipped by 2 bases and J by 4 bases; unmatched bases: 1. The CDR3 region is CASSYPGGTEAFF. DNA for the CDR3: TGTGCCAGCAGTTACCCAGGGGGCACTGAAGCTTTCTTT.